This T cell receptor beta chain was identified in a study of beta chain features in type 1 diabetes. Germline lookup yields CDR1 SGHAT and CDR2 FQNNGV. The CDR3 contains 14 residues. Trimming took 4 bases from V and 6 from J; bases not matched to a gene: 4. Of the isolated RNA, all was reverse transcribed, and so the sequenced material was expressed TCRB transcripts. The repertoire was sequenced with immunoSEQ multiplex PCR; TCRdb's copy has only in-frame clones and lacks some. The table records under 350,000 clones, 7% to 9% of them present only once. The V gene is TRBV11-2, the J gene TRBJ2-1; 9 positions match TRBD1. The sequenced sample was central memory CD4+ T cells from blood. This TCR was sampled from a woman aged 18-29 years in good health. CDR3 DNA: TGTGCCAGCAGCTCCCAGACAGGGGGCAATGAGCAGTTCTTC. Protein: CASSSQTGGNEQFF.